These T cell receptor beta chains were read from a single sample in a study of blood T cell repertoires in COVID-19. Profiled with immunoSEQ multiplex PCR; TCRdb holds only in-frame clones, not every one. The top ten hold about a sixth of the sample, which has around 65,000 clones, roughly 81% seen once. The sample consisted of peripheral blood. The receptor set was obtained from a man at least 80 years old with acute or convalescent COVID-19. The CDR3 runs from the conserved cysteine through the conserved F or W. D genes are given only for firm matches. Expanded clones are given a class, and other clones once, few, many or no size at all.

V gene,D gene,clone size,J gene,CDR3 DNA,CDR3 protein
TRBV7-2,NA,NA,TRBJ2-2,TGTGCCAGCAGCTTAGGGGGGACAAAGTACACCGGGGAGCTGTTTTTT,CASSLGGTKYTGELFF
TRBV24-1,TRBD1,NA,TRBJ2-5,TGTGCCACCAGTGATGGGGGACAGGGATACGAGACCCAGTACTTC,CATSDGGQGYETQYF
TRBV6-5,TRBD1,once,TRBJ1-5,TGTGCCAGCAGCCGGACAGGGGATCCCAATCAGCCCCAGCATTTT,CASSRTGDPNQPQHF
TRBV10-3,TRBD2,once,TRBJ2-7,TGTGCCATCACCGGGACTAGCGGGGATTACGAGCAGTACTTC,CAITGTSGDYEQYF
TRBV9,NA,NA,TRBJ1-1,TGTGCCAGCAGTACAGGTCTTTGGGGGAACACTGAAGCTTTCTTT,CASSTGLWGNTEAFF
TRBV6-2/TRBV6-3,NA,NA,TRBJ2-7,TGTGCCAGCAGTTTAACTACTATCTACGAGCAGTACTTC,CASSLTTIYEQYF
TRBV18,TRBD1,many,TRBJ1-1,TGTGCCAGCTCACCGGGGGACAGATATAACACTGAAGCTTTCTTT,CASSPGDRYNTEAFF
TRBV27,NA,NA,TRBJ2-1,TGTGCCAGCAGTTTAGCGAGGAACGGAGGCCGGAGGTCCTACAATGAGCAGTTCTTC,CASSLARNGGRRSYNEQFF
TRBV5-1,TRBD2,NA,TRBJ2-3,TGCGCCAGCTCGAGGACTAGCGGGGACGATACGCAGTATTTT,CASSRTSGDDTQYF
TRBV30,TRBD2,NA,TRBJ2-3,TGTGCCTGGAGTCGGGGGGGCCGGGCAGATACGCAGTATTTT,CAWSRGGRADTQYF
TRBV6-5,NA,NA,TRBJ2-2,TGTGCCAGCAGTCCTCTCCTCCCCGGGGAGCTGTTTTTT,CASSPLLPGELFF
TRBV10-3,NA,NA,TRBJ2-1,TGTGCCATCCGTGAGGGGGGGAACGGTGGAAATGAGCAGTTCTTC,CAIREGGNGGNEQFF
TRBV9,NA,NA,TRBJ2-1,TGTGCCAGCAGCGCTCTTACTAGCAGGGTGAATGAGCAGTTCTTC,CASSALTSRVNEQFF
TRBV15,NA,NA,TRBJ1-4,TGTGCCACCAGCAGAGGGCCACGTGAAAAACTGTTTTTT,CATSRGPREKLFF
TRBV5-4,NA,NA,TRBJ1-2,TGTGCCAGCAGCTTGCCGCAGCCCCGGGAGCACTATGGCTACACCTTC,CASSLPQPREHYGYTF
TRBV19,TRBD2,NA,TRBJ2-1,TGTGCCAGTAGTTTCAGCGGGAGCCCCGGGGGTGAGCAGTTCTTC,CASSFSGSPGGEQFF
TRBV28,TRBD2,NA,TRBJ2-1,TGTGCCAGCAGTTTAGGGGCACTAGCGGGGTACAATGAGCAGTTCTTC,CASSLGALAGYNEQFF
TRBV6-5,NA,NA,TRBJ2-2,TGTGCCAGCAGTCGGTTCCGGGTAAACACCGGGGAGCTGTTTTTT,CASSRFRVNTGELFF
TRBV5-6,NA,few,TRBJ1-1,TGTGCCAGCAGCCAAATGAGGGCCCGGTCCACTGAAGCTTTCTTT,CASSQMRARSTEAFF
TRBV4-3,NA,NA,TRBJ1-2,TGCGCCAGCAGCCCACAGGCAAGTAACTATGGCTACACCTTC,CASSPQASNYGYTF
TRBV7-6,NA,few,TRBJ2-7,TGTGCCAGCAGCTTACGCCCAGATCACCCGGGCGAGCAGTACTTC,CASSLRPDHPGEQYF
TRBV27,NA,NA,TRBJ1-4,TGTGCCAGCAGTTTGACTTGGGAGGGGGAAAAACTGTTTTTT,CASSLTWEGEKLFF
TRBV18,NA,few,TRBJ2-3,TGTGCCAGCTCACCGACCGGTCCCCCCATACAGGATACGCAGTATTTT,CASSPTGPPIQDTQYF